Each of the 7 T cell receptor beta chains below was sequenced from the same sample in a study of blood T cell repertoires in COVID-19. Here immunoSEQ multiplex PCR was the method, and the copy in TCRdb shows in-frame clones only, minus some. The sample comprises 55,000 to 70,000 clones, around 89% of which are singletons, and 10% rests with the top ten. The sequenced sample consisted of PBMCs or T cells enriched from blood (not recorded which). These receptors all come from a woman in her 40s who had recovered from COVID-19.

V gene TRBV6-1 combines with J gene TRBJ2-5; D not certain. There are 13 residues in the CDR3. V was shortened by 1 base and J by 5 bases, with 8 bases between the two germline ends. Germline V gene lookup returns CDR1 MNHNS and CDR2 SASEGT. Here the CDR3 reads CASSEVALETQYF. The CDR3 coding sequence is TGTGCCAGCAGTGAAGTGGCTTTGGAGACCCAGTACTTC.

This chain's CDR3 is CASSERTYNEQFF. In nucleotides, the CDR3 is TGTGCCAGCAGCGAGAGGACTTACAATGAGCAGTTCTTC. This chain links TRBV13 with TRBJ2-1, with TRBD2 as a possible D gene (5 bases). The CDR3 spans 13 residues. The ends were cut back, 5 bases at V and 4 bases at J, with 9 bases in the middle. CDR1 is PRHDT, CDR2 FYEKMQ, per germline (reference sequence).

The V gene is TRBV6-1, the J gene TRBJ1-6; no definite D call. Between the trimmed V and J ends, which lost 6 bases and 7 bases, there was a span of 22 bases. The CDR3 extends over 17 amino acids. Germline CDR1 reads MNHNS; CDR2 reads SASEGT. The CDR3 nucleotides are TGTGCCAGCAGGGAATCGTTCGCGCGTATACTAAATTCACCCCTCCACTTT. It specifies CASRESFARILNSPLHF.

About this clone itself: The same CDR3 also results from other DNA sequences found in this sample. DNA for the CDR3: TGTGCCAGCAGTGGCCAGGGATTCTATGGCTACACCTTC. This translates into CASSGQGFYGYTF. The J gene is TRBJ1-2, the V gene TRBV12-3 or TRBV12-4; TRBD1 might be the D (5 bases). This CDR3 has 13 residues. V dropped 5 bases and J dropped 4 bases, with 11 bases sitting between them.

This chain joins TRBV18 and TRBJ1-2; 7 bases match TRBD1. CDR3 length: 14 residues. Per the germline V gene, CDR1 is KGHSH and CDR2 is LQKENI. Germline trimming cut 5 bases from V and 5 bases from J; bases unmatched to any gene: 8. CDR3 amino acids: CASSSRGGEYGYTF. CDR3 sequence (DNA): TGTGCCAGCTCAAGTAGAGGGGGCGAGTATGGCTACACCTTC. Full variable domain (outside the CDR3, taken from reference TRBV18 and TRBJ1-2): NAGVMQNPRHLVRRRGQEARLRCSPMKGHSHVYWYRQLPEEGLKFMVYLQKENIIDESGMPKERFSAEFPKEGPSILRIQQVVRGDSAAYFCASSSRGGEYGYTFGSGTRLTVV.

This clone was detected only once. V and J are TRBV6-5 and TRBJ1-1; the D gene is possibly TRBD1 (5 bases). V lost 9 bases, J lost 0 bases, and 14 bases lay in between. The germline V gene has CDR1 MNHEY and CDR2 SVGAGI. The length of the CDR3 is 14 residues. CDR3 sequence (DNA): TGTGCCAGTTTACGACAGCTCATGAACACTGAAGCTTTCTTT. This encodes CASLRQLMNTEAFF.

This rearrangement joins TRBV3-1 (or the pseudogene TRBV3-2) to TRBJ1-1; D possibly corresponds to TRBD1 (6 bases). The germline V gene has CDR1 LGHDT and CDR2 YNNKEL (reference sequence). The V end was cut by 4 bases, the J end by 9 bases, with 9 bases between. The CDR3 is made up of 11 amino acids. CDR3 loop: CASSLGQKAFF. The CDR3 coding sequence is TGTGCCAGCAGCCTAGGACAGAAAGCTTTCTTT.